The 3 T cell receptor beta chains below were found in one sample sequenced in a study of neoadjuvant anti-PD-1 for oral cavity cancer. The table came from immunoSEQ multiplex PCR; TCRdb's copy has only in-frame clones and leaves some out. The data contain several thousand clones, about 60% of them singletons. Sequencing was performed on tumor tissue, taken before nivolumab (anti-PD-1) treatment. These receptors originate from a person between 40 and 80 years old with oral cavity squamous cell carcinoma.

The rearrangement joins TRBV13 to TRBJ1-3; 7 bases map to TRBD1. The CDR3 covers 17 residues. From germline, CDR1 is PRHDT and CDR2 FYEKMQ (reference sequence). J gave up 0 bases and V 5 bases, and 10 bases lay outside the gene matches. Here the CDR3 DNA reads TGTGCCAGCAGCCTTAGAGGGGGCCGAAGCTCTGGAAACACCATATATTTT. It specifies CASSLRGGRSSGNTIYF.

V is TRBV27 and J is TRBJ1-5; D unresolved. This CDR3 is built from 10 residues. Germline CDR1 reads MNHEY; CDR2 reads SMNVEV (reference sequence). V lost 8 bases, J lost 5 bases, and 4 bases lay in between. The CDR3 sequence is CASPHQPQHF. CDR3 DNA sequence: TGTGCCAGCCCTCATCAGCCCCAGCATTTT.

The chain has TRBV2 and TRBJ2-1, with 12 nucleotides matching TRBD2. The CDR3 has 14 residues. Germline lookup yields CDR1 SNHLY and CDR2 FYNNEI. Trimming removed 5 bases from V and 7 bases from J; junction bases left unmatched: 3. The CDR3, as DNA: TGTGCCAGCAGTCGACTAGCGGGAGTGAATGAGCAGTTCTTC. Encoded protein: CASSRLAGVNEQFF. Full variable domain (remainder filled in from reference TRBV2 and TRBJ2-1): EPEVTQTPSHQVTQMGQEVILRCVPISNHLYFYWYRQILGQKVEFLVSFYNNEISEKSEIFDDQFSVERPDGSNFTLKIRSTKLEDSAMYFCASSRLAGVNEQFFGPGTRLTVL.